This TCR beta chain was profiled in a study of blood T cell repertoires in COVID-19. Study at large: Donors in the United States, Italy and Spain gave samples during acute or convalescent COVID-19.

Original analysis: The assay estimated nucleated cells by amplifying reference gene primers. The table came from immunoSEQ multiplex PCR; TCRdb's copy has only in-frame clones and leaves some out. Clonal size and the V and J genes are those of that table, whereas D and trimming came from the DNA. The data contain roughly 220,000 clones, around 89% of them singletons. V gave up 9 bases and J gave up 9 bases; unmatched junction bases: 11. CDR3 length: 13 amino acids. Per the germline V gene, CDR1 is SNHLY and CDR2 is FYNNEI. This TCR came from a woman aged 25-40 years who had recovered from COVID-19. Sample: PBMCs or T cells enriched from blood (not recorded which). The V gene is TRBV2, the J gene TRBJ2-1; TRBD1 agrees at 7 bases. The CDR3: CARSSDRVLEQFF. CDR3 in DNA: TGTGCCAGAAGTTCAGACAGGGTTCTTGAGCAGTTCTTC. Full variable domain (rest looked up from reference TRBV2 and TRBJ2-1): EPEVTQTPSHQVTQMGQEVILRCVPISNHLYFYWYRQILGQKVEFLVSFYNNEISEKSEIFDDQFSVERPDGSNFTLKIRSTKLEDSAMYFCARSSDRVLEQFFGPGTRLTVL.